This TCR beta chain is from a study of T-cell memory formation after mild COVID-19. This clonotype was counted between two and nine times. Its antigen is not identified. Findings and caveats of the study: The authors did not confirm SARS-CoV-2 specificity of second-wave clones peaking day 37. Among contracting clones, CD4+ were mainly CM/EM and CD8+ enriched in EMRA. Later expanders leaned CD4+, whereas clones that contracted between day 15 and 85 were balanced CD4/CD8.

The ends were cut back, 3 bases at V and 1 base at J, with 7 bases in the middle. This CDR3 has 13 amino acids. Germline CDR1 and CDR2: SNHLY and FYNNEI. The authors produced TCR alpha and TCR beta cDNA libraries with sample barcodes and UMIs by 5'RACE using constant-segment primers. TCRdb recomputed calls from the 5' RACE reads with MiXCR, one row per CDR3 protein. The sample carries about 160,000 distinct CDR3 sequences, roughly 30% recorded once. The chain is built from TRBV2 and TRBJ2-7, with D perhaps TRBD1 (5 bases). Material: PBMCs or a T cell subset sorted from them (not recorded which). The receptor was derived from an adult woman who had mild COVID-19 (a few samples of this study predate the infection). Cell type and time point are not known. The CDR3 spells CASSETDSYEQYF. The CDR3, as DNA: TGTGCCAGCAGTGAGACAGATTCCTACGAGCAGTACTTC.